Described below is a single T cell receptor (beta chain) sequence and its context. Trimming pared 1 base from V and 5 bases from J, leaving 17 bases between. The germline gives CDR1 SGHVS, CDR2 FNYEAQ. The CDR3 sequence is 16 residues long. This sample is part of a study of T cells in Graves' hyperthyroidism and ophthalmopathy. Ophthalmopathy patients had moderate-to-severe active disease, CAS ≥3, NOSPECS ≥4, and disease duration under 3 months. Fresh 10 ml peripheral blood yielded PBMCs. Amplification of TCR beta CDR3 regions was performed using RNA transcripts as template. In the first-round RT-PCR of the TCR CDR3, the HTBI primer set was used. TCRdb re-derived calls from the multiplex PCR reads in MiXCR, one entry per CDR3 protein. Of about half a million distinct CDR3 sequences detected, 15% to 20% appear once; the ten largest clones hold over 25%.

This TCR was recovered from a woman aged 25 to 39 with Graves' ophthalmopathy. The V gene is TRBV7-6, the J gene TRBJ2-5, with TRBD2 as a possible D gene (7 bases). The specimen was blood. CDR3 nucleotides: TGTGCCAGCAGCTTAGGTCTCGGGGGGCCCTTCGAGACCCAGTACTTC. Its translation: CASSLGLGGPFETQYF.